This entry lists 4 T cell receptor beta chains sequenced from one sample in a study of T cell repertoires in cytomegalovirus infection. Antigens for these TCRs are unknown. TCRdb ran MiXCR on the reads and lists one entry per CDR3 protein. The sample yields under 500,000 distinct CDR3 sequences, about 44% seen once. The starting material was cultured PBMCs, obtained from culture after CMV antigen stimulation. All receptors come from a human donor in good health (CMV status not recorded). Some clones in this sample may be carry-over from other donors' samples.

This clonotype was detected many times. The chain is built from TRBV7-2 and TRBJ1-1, with D unclear. With 10 bases removed from V and 0 bases from J, the gap between germline ends came to 12 bases. Germline V gene data show CDR1 as SGHTA and CDR2 as FQGNSA. The CDR3 length is 13 residues. Written as DNA, the CDR3 is TGTGCCACCCAGGCAGAGATGAACACTGAAGCTTTCTTT. Its protein is CATQAEMNTEAFF.

This clonotype was recorded at least ten times. The chain recombines TRBV7-2 with TRBJ2-5, with 7 bases fitting TRBD2. V gave up 5 bases and J gave up 1 base; unmatched junction bases: 4. Germline V CDR1 and CDR2: SGHTA, FQGNSA. The length of the CDR3 is 14 residues. The CDR3 DNA reads as TGTGCCAGCAGCCTAAGCGGGGCCCAAGAGACCCAGTACTTC. This translates into CASSLSGAQETQYF.

V is TRBV12-3 or TRBV12-4 and J is TRBJ2-1; no reliable D call. V lost 3 bases and J 7 bases, leaving 10 bases between the germline ends. There are 13 residues in the CDR3. This chain's CDR3 is CASSFSPLNEQFF. CDR3 DNA sequence: TGTGCCAGCAGTTTCTCACCTTTGAATGAGCAGTTCTTC.

This clonotype has ten or more counts. The chain combines TRBV7-2 with TRBJ1-1; D may be TRBD1 (6 bases). Per the germline V gene, CDR1 is SGHTA and CDR2 is FQGNSA. The CDR3 spans 12 residues. The V end was cut by 5 bases, the J end by 9 bases, with 13 bases between. This CDR3 is CASSGGGPKAFF. In DNA, the CDR3 is TGTGCCAGCAGCGGGGGGGGGCCGAAAGCTTTCTTT. Filled out from reference TRBV7-2 and TRBJ1-1, the complete variable domain reads GAGVSQSPSNKVTEKGKDVELRCDPISGHTALYWYRQSLGQGLEFLIYFQGNSAPDKSGLPSDRFSAERTGGSVSTLTIQRTQQEDSAVYLCASSGGGPKAFFGQGTRLTVV.